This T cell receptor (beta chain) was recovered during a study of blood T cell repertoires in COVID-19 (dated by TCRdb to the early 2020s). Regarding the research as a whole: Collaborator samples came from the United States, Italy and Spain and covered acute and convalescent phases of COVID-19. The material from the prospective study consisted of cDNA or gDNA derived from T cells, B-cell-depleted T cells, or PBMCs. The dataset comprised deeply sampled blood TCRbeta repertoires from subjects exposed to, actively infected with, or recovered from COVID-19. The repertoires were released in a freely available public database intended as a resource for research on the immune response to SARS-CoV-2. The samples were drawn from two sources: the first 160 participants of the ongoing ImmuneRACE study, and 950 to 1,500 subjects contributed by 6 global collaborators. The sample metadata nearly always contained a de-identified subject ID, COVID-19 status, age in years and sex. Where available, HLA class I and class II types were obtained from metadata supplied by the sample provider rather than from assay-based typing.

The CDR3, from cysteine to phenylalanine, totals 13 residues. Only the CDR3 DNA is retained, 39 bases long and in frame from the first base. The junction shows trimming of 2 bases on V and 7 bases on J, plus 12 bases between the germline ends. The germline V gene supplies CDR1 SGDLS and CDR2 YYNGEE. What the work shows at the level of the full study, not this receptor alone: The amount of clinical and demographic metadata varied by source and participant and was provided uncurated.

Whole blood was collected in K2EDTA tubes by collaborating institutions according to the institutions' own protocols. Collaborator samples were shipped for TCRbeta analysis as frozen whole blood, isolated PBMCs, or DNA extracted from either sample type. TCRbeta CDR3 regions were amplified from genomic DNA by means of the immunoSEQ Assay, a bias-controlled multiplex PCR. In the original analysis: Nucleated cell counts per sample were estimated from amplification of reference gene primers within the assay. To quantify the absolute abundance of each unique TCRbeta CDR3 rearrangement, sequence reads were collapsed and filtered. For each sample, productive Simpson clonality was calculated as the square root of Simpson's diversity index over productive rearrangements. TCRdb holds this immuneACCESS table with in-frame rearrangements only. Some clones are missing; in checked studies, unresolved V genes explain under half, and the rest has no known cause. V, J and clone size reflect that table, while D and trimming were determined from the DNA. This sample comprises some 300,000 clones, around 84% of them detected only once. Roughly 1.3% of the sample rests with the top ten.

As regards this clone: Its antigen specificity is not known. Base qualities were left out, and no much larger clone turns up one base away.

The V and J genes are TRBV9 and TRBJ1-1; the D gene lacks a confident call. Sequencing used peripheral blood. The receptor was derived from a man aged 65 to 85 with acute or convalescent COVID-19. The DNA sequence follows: TGTGCCAGCAGCGTGTTTGAGGGCTTTGAAGCTTTCTTT. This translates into CASSVFEGFEAFF.